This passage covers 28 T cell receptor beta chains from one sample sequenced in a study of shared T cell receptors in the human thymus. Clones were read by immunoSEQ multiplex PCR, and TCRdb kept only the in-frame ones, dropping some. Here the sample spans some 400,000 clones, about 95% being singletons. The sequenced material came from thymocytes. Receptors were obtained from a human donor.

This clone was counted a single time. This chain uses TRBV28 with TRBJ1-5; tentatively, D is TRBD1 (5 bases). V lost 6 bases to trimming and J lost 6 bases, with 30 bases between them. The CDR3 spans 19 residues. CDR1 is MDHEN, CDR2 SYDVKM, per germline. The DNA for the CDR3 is TGTGCCAGCAGCCTTTTAGGGAATGGGGCCCCAACCTCGGGTCAGCCCCAGCATTTT. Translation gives CASSLLGNGAPTSGQPQHF.

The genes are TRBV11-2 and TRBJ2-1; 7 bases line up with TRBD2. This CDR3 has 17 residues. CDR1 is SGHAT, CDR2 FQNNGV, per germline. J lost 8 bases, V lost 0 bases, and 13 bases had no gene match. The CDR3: CASSLDLQRDLRYEQFF. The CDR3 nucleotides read TGTGCCAGCAGCTTAGATCTACAGCGGGATCTTAGGTATGAGCAGTTCTTC.

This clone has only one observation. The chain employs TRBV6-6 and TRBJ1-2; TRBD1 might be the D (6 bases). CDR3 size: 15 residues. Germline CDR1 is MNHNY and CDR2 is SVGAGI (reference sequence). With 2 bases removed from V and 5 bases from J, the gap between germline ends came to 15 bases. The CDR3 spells CASSYPRRGIYGYTF. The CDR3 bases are TGTGCCAGCAGTTACCCTAGGAGGGGGATTTATGGCTACACCTTC.

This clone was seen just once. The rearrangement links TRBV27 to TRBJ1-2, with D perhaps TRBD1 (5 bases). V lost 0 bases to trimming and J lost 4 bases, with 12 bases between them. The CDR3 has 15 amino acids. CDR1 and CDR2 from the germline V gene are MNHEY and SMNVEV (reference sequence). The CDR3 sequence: CASSLSPRAPYGYTF. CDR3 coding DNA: TGTGCCAGCAGTTTATCACCCAGGGCCCCCTATGGCTACACCTTC.

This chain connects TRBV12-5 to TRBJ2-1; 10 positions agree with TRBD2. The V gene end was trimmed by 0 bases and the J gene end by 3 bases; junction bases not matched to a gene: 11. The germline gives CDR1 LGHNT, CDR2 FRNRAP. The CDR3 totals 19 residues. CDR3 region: CASGLVPPRTSGIYNEQFF. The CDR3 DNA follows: TGTGCTAGTGGTTTGGTACCCCCCAGGACTAGCGGAATCTACAATGAGCAGTTCTTC.

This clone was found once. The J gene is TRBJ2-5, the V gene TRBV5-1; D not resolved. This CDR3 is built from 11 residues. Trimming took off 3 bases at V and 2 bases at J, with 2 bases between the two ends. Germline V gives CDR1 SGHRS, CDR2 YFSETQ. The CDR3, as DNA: TGCGCCAGCAGCTGGCAAGAGACCCAGTACTTC. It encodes CASSWQETQYF.

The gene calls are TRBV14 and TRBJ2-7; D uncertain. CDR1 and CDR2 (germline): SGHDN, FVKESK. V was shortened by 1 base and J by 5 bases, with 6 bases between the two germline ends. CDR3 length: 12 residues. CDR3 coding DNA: TGTGCCAGCAGCCAAGGGGTAAACGAGCAGTACTTC. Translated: CASSQGVNEQYF.

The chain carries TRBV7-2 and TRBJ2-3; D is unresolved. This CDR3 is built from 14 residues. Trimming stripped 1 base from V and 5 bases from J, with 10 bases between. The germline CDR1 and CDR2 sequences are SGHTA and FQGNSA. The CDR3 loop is CASSLVRAEDTQYF. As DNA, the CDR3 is TGTGCCAGCAGCTTAGTCCGGGCGGAAGATACGCAGTATTTT.

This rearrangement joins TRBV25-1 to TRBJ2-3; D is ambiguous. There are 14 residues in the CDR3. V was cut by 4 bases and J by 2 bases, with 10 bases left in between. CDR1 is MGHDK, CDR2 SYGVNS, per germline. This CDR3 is CASSAVNLTDTQYF. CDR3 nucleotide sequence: TGTGCCAGCAGTGCAGTAAACCTCACAGATACGCAGTATTTT.

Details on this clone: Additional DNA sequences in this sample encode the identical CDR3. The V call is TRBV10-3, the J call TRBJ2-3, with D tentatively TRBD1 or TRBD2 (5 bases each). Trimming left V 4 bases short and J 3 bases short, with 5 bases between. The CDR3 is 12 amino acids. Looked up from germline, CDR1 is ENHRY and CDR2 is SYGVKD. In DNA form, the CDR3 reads TGTGCCATCAGTGGGGGGACAGATACGCAGTATTTT. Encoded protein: CAISGGTDTQYF.

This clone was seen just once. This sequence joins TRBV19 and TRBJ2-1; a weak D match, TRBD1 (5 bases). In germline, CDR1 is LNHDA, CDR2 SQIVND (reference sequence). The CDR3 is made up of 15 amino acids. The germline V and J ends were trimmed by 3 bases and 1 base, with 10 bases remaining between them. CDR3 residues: CASSMSGMSYNEQFF. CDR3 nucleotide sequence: TGTGCCAGTAGTATGTCAGGGATGTCCTACAATGAGCAGTTCTTC. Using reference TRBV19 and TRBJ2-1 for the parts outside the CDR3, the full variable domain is DGGITQSPKYLFRKEGQNVTLSCEQNLNHDAMYWYRQDPGQGLRLIYYSQIVNDFQKGDIAEGYSVSREKKESFPLTVTSAQKNPTAFYLCASSMSGMSYNEQFFGPGTRLTVL.

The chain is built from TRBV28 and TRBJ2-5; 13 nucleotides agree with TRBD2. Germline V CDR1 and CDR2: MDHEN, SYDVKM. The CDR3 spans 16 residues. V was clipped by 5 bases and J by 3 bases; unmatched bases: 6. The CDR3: CASSPYGTSGKETQYF. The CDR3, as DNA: TGTGCCAGCAGTCCCTACGGGACTAGCGGGAAAGAGACCCAGTACTTC.

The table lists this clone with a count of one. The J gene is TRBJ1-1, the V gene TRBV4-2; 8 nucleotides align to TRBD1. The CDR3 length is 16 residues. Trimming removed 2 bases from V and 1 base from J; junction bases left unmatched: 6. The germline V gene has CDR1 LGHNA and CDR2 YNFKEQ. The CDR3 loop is CASSQPTGTGNTEAFF. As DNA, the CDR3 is TGTGCCAGCAGCCAACCGACCGGGACAGGGAACACTGAAGCTTTCTTT.

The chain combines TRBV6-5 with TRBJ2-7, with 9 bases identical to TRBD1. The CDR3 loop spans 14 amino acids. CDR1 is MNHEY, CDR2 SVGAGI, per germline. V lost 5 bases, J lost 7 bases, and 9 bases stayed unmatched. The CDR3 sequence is CASSPGTGCQEQYF. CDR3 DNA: TGTGCCAGCAGTCCCGGGACAGGGTGTCAAGAGCAGTACTTC.

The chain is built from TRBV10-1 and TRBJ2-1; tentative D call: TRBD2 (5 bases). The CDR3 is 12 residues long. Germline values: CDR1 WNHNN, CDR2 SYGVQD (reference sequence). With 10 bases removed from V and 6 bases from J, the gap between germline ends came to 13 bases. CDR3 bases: TGCGCCAACCCCGCCCGGGGCAATGAGCAGTTCTTC. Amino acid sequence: CANPARGNEQFF.

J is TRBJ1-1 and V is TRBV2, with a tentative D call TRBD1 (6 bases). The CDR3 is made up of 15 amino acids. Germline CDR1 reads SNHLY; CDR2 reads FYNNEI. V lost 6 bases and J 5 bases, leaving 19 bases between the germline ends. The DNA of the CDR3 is TGTGCCAGCAGCCCGTCACACAGGGTCGGAACTGAAGCTTTCTTT. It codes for CASSPSHRVGTEAFF.

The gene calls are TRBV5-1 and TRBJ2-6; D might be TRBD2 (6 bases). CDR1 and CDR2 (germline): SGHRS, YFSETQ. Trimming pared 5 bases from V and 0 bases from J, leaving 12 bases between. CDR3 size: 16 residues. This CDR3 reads CASSPGLNSGANVLTF. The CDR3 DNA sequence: TGCGCCAGCAGTCCGGGACTGAACTCTGGGGCCAACGTCCTGACTTTC.

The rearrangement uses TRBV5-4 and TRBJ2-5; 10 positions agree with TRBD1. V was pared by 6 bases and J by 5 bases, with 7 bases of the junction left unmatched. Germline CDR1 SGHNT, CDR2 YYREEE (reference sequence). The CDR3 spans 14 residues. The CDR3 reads CASIERGQGETQYF. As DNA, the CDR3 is TGTGCCAGCATCGAAAGGGGACAGGGGGAGACCCAGTACTTC.

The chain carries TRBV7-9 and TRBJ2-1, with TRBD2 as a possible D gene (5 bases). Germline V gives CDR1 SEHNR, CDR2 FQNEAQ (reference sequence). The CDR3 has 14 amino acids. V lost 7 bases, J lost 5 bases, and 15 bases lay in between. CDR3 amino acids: CASTLGRRDNEQFF. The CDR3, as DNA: TGTGCCAGCACCCTCGGCCGGCGGGACAATGAGCAGTTCTTC.

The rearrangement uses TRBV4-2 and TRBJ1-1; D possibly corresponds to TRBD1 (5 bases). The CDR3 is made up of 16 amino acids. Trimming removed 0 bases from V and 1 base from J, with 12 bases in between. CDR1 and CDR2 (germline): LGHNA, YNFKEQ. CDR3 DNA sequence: TGTGCCAGCAGCCAAGATCTGGGGCGCAAGAACACTGAAGCTTTCTTT. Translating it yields CASSQDLGRKNTEAFF.

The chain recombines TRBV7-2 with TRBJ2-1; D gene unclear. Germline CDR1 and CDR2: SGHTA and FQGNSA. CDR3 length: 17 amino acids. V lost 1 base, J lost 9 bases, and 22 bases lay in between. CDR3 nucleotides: TGTGCCAGCAGCTTAGTTCGAGTCCGGGCCGAAGCAGGTGAGCAGTTCTTC. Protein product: CASSLVRVRAEAGEQFF.

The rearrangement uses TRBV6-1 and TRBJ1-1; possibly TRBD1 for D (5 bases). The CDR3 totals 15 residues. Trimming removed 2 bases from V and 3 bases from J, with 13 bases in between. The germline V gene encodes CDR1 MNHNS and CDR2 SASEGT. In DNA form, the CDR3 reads TGTGCCAGCAGTGAATCTGGCAGGGAGGACACTGAAGCTTTCTTT. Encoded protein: CASSESGREDTEAFF.

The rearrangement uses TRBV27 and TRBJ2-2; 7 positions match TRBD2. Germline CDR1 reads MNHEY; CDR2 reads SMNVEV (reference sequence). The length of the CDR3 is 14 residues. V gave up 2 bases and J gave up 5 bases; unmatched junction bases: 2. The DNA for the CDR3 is TGTGCCAGCAGTTTACAGGGAGGGACCGGGGAGCTGTTTTTT. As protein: CASSLQGGTGELFF.

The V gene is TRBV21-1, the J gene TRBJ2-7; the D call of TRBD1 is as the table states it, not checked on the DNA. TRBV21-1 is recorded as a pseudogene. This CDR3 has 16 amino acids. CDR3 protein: CASSKPAGGASYEQYF. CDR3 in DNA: TGTGCCAGCAGCAAACCCGCAGGGGGCGCCTCCTACGAGCAGTACTTC.

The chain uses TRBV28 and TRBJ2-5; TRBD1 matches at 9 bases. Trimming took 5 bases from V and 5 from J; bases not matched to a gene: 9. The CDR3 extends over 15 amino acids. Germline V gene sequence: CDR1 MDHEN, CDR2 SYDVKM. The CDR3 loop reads CASSPHRGRGETQYF. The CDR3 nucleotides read TGTGCCAGCAGTCCCCACAGGGGGCGCGGGGAGACCCAGTACTTC.

DNA of the CDR3: TGCAGCTGTCACACCGTGGCCAAAAACATTCAGTACTTC. Translation gives CSCHTVAKNIQYF. The chain uses TRBV29-1 and TRBJ2-4; no firm D call. The CDR3 is made up of 13 amino acids. The ends were cut back, 8 bases at V and 1 base at J, with 12 bases in the middle. Germline CDR1 SQVTM, CDR2 ANQGSEA.

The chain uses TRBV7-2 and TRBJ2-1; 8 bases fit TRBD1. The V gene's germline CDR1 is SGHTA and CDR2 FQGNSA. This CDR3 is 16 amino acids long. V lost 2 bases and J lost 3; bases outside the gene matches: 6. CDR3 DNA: TGTGCCAGCAGCTTACCCCCGGACAGGGTCTACAATGAGCAGTTCTTC. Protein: CASSLPPDRVYNEQFF.

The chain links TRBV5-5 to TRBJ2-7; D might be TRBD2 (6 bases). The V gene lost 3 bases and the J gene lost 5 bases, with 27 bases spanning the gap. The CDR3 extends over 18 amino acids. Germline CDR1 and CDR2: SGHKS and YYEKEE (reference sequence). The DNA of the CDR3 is TGTGCCAGCAGCTGGGGGAATCCGGGACTCAAAGGACTCGACGAGCAGTACTTC. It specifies CASSWGNPGLKGLDEQYF.